One and the same sample provided the 16 T cell receptor beta chains below, sequenced in a study of tumor-infiltrating lymphocytes in primary liver carcinoma (dated by TCRdb to the late 2010s). Blood RNA was extracted from unsorted whole blood using TRIzol reagent, and germline DNA was obtained with the DNeasy Blood & Tissue kit. Sequencing was carried out with an Illumina HiSeq 2500. Starting from around 500 ng total RNA, TCRbeta-specific cDNA was produced by reverse transcription with a constant-region primer and ProtoScript II reverse transcriptase. The TCRbeta libraries were prepared through three rounds of nested multiplex PCR following a slightly modified ARM-PCR procedure. Multiplex TRBV1-TRBV30 forward primers and a Cbeta reverse primer were used in the first two PCR rounds, each of which was run for roughly 10 cycles. TCRdb's own reprocessing of the public reads used fastp at Q25 and MiXCR and kept productive beta chains. Each CDR3 protein appears once, grouped with its most common genes and DNA. Here the sample has fewer than 350,000 distinct CDR3 sequences; less than 75% occur a single time. The top ten hold under 8.5% of the sample.

Sequenced input: peripheral blood. The receptors shown here come from a man aged 35-49 years with primary liver carcinoma and hepatitis B virus infection.

The sample holds many counts of this clonotype. The chain's CDR3 is CASSFQGRLGNTIYF. DNA of the CDR3: TGTGCCAGCAGTTTTCAAGGGCGGCTGGGGAACACCATATATTTT. The gene calls are TRBV12-3 or TRBV12-4 and TRBJ1-3; D call uncertain. The ends were cut back, 3 bases at V and 7 bases at J, with 16 bases in the middle. The CDR3 contains 15 residues.

The table lists this clonotype with many counts. The rearrangement links TRBV4-1 to TRBJ2-2; TRBD2 matches at 8 bases. Germline CDR1 is MGHRA and CDR2 is YSYEKL. Losses at the gene ends were 1 base for V and 2 bases for J; bases not matched to a gene: 6. The CDR3 totals 17 residues. CDR3 loop: CASSQVEREFNTGELFF. CDR3 nucleotides: TGCGCCAGCAGCCAAGTTGAGCGGGAGTTTAACACCGGGGAGCTGTTTTTT.

This clonotype has a handful of counts. This may be a read error, as it is one base from a much larger clone. The chain recombines TRBV29-1 with TRBJ2-1; D might be TRBD1 (5 bases). Germline-derived CDR1 and CDR2 are SQVTM and ANQGSEA. This CDR3 region has 11 residues. CDR3 in DNA: TGCGGCGTAGTTCCAGGGAATGAGCAGTTCTTC. Its protein is CGVVPGNEQFF.

The chain links TRBV10-3 to TRBJ2-2, with TRBD2 matching over 8 bases. This CDR3 spans 16 amino acids. Germline CDR1 is ENHRY and CDR2 is SYGVKD. Trimming cost V 8 bases and J 15 bases; bases outside gene matches: 23. The DNA for the CDR3 is TGTGCCATCCGGGACTGGGCGGGAGGAGACACCGGGGGGATGTTTTTT. Amino acids: CAIRDWAGGDTGGMFF.

Concerning this clonotype: No conserved phenylalanine or tryptophan is present at the end of the CDR3, so a read error is the likely explanation. The chain couples TRBV29-1 to TRBJ1-2, with D uncertain. The germline CDR1 and CDR2 sequences are SQVTM and ANQGSEA. CDR3 size: 11 residues. Trimming removed 8 bases at V and 4 bases at J, with 11 bases between. CDR3 nucleotides: TGCAGCCTACGGGTTGGCTATGGCTACACCCTC. This sequence encodes CSLRVGYGYTL.

V gene TRBV2 combines with J gene TRBJ2-3, with a possible D match to TRBD2 (5 bases). Germline V CDR1 and CDR2: SNHLY, FYNNEI. The CDR3 has 15 amino acids. V lost 4 bases and J 4 bases, leaving 15 bases between the germline ends. The CDR3 sequence is CASSAGSVGPDTQYF. CDR3 nucleotides: TGTGCCAGCAGTGCAGGTAGCGTGGGCCCAGATACGCAGTATTTT. The full variable domain, rest sourced from reference TRBV2 and TRBJ2-3, is EPEVTQTPSHQVTQMGQEVILRCVPISNHLYFYWYRQILGQKVEFLVSFYNNEISEKSEIFDDQFSVERPDGSNFTLKIRSTKLEDSAMYFCASSAGSVGPDTQYFGPGTRLTVL.

This clonotype was seen at least ten times. The chain has TRBV5-5 and TRBJ1-3; the D gene is possibly TRBD1 (6 bases). Germline assignment: CDR1 SGHKS and CDR2 YYEKEE (reference sequence). V lost 4 bases and J 1 base, leaving 12 bases between the germline ends. There are 15 residues in the CDR3. In nucleotides, the CDR3 is TGTGCCAGCAGCACTACAGGACAGTCTGGAAACACCATATATTTT. It translates to CASSTTGQSGNTIYF.

This clonotype occurred many times. The gene calls are TRBV4-1 and TRBJ1-5; TRBD1 is a possible D gene (5 bases). Germline CDR1 reads MGHRA; CDR2 reads YSYEKL. This CDR3 is built from 13 residues. V was shortened by 4 bases and J by 4 bases, with 8 bases between the two germline ends. The CDR3 here is CASSRGTNQPQHF. As DNA, the CDR3 is TGCGCCAGCAGCCGTGGGACGAATCAGCCCCAGCATTTT.

This clonotype has only one observation. This clone may be a read error of a much larger clone one base away. The chain couples TRBV6-1 to TRBJ1-2; tentatively, D is TRBD1 (5 bases). Between the trimmed V and J ends, which lost 10 bases and 5 bases, there was a span of 11 bases. The CDR3 runs 11 residues. Germline CDR1 and CDR2: MNHNS and SASEGT. The CDR3, as DNA: TGTGCCAACACCGAGGGGTATGGCTACACCTTC. Amino acid sequence: CANTEGYGYTF.

This clonotype turned up a few times. The chain is built from TRBV6-1 and TRBJ1-2; D call uncertain. V lost 2 bases and J lost 0, with 10 bases in between. This CDR3 spans 15 amino acids. Per the germline V gene, CDR1 is MNHNS and CDR2 is SASEGT. DNA of the CDR3: TGTGCCAGCAGTGAATTGGACGGTACTAACTATGGCTACACCTTC. It encodes CASSELDGTNYGYTF.

Note on this clonotype: This may come from a read error, since a much larger clone is one base off. The chain employs TRBV12-3 or TRBV12-4 and TRBJ2-3; D possibly uses TRBD1 or TRBD2 (5 bases each). This CDR3 contains 13 residues. The CDR3 nucleotides read TGTGCCAGCAGCCCCGGGGCCGCAGATACGCACTATTTT. This gives the protein CASSPGAADTHYF.

This clonotype was seen at least ten times. The CDR3 is CASSIGEGTRYEETQYF. The CDR3 coding sequence is TGTGCCAGCAGCATCGGGGAGGGTACACGATACGAGGAGACCCAGTACTTC. The chain is built from TRBV12-3 or TRBV12-4 and TRBJ2-5; 7 bases fit TRBD2. Trimming removed 6 bases from V and 5 bases from J; junction bases left unmatched: 18. This CDR3 contains 17 residues.

As concerns this clonotype: A much larger clone lies a single base off, so this may be a read error. The chain uses TRBV6-6 and TRBJ2-2; TRBD2 aligns across 10 bases. This CDR3 region has 16 residues. From germline, CDR1 is MNHNY and CDR2 SVGAGI (reference sequence). V dropped 10 bases and J dropped 6; count of bases not matched to a gene: 14. CDR3 DNA: TGTGCCAACACGGACCTGAGCGGGAGGGCGGCCGGGGAGCTGTTTTTT. Translating it yields CANTDLSGRAAGELFF.

With regard to this clonotype: An end of the junction differs from the germline gene, which may be a read error. V gene TRBV6-5 combines with J gene TRBJ1-5; D call uncertain. CDR3 size: 14 residues. The germline V gene encodes CDR1 MNHEY and CDR2 SVGAGI. CDR3 DNA sequence: TGTACCAGCAGTTCCGTATACAGCAATCAGCCCCAGCATTTT. Translating it yields CTSSSVYSNQPQHF.

As regards this clonotype: A read error may explain this, as a much larger clone is one base away. The chain recombines TRBV4-1 with TRBJ2-1, with a tentative D call TRBD1 (5 bases). Trimming left V 1 base short and J 7 bases short, with 20 bases between. This CDR3 is 17 amino acids long. Germline V gene sequence: CDR1 MGHRA, CDR2 YSYEKL. The CDR3 DNA sequence: TGCGCCAGCAGCCAAGTGCTACAGGAAATAACCGGGAATGAGCAGTTCTTC. It is translated as CASSQVLQEITGNEQFF.

Details on this clonotype: The junction departs from germline at one end; a sequencing error may be responsible. The V call is TRBV4-1, the J call TRBJ1-1, with D unresolved. The CDR3 covers 15 residues. CDR1 and CDR2 (germline): MGHRA, YSYEKL. CDR3 nucleotide sequence: TGCGCCAGCAACCAAGAGTGGGGTATGAACACTGAAGCTTTCTTT. Translating gives CASNQEWGMNTEAFF.